This is a list of T cell receptor beta chains from one sample in a study of cytomegalovirus exposure and HLA in healthy donors. The method was immunoSEQ multiplex PCR; TCRdb's version includes in-frame clones alone and lacks a portion of them. Of some 170,000 clones listed, approximately 79% are singletons. The sample taken for sequencing was PBMCs. The receptors derive from a man in his forties in good health and CMV-seronegative. The CDR3 runs from the conserved cysteine through the conserved F or W. Each record gives: clone size, V gene, CDR3 length, D gene, J gene, CDR3 protein, CDR3 DNA. D genes are given only for firm matches. Expanded clones are given a class, and other clones once, few, many or no size at all.

abundance: -
v_gene: TRBV5-4
len: 16
d_gene: TRBD2
j_gene: TRBJ2-2
CDR3aa: CASSSGLAVSTGELFF
CDR3nt: TGTGCCAGCAGCTCCGGACTAGCGGTCAGCACCGGGGAGCTGTTTTTT

abundance: -
v_gene: TRBV5-1
len: 16
d_gene: -
j_gene: TRBJ2-1
CDR3aa: CASRDGGGGTYNEQFF
CDR3nt: TGCGCCAGCAGGGACGGCGGCGGCGGGACCTACAATGAGCAGTTCTTC

abundance: -
v_gene: TRBV5-1
len: 15
d_gene: TRBD2
j_gene: TRBJ2-2
CDR3aa: CASSLQTSDTGELFF
CDR3nt: TGCGCCAGCAGCTTGCAGACTAGCGACACCGGGGAGCTGTTTTTT

abundance: -
v_gene: TRBV11-2
len: 12
d_gene: -
j_gene: TRBJ2-7
CDR3aa: CASSLGAGEQYF
CDR3nt: TGTGCCAGCAGCTTAGGGGCGGGGGAGCAGTACTTC

abundance: -
v_gene: TRBV29-1
len: 15
d_gene: TRBD2
j_gene: TRBJ2-1
CDR3aa: CSVTLGTSGYNEQFF
CDR3nt: TGCAGCGTCACCCTCGGGACTAGCGGATACAATGAGCAGTTCTTC

abundance: -
v_gene: TRBV6-1
len: 15
d_gene: TRBD1
j_gene: TRBJ2-5
CDR3aa: CASSGNRGAGETQYF
CDR3nt: TGTGCCAGCAGTGGAAACAGGGGCGCTGGGGAGACCCAGTACTTC

abundance: -
v_gene: TRBV5-4
len: 14
d_gene: -
j_gene: TRBJ2-5
CDR3aa: CASTVPGNQETQYF
CDR3nt: TGTGCCAGCACCGTCCCGGGAAACCAAGAGACCCAGTACTTC

abundance: -
v_gene: TRBV28
len: 14
d_gene: TRBD2
j_gene: TRBJ2-7
CDR3aa: CASNSGWSSDEQYF
CDR3nt: TGTGCCAGCAATAGCGGGTGGTCCTCAGACGAGCAGTACTTC

abundance: -
v_gene: TRBV5-4
len: 15
d_gene: -
j_gene: TRBJ1-5
CDR3aa: CASSLWGEGNQPQHF
CDR3nt: TGTGCCAGCAGCTTGTGGGGAGAGGGCAATCAGCCCCAGCATTTT

abundance: -
v_gene: TRBV19
len: 14
d_gene: -
j_gene: TRBJ1-2
CDR3aa: CASSPMRANYGYTF
CDR3nt: TGTGCCAGTTCCCCCATGAGGGCTAACTATGGCTACACCTTC

abundance: -
v_gene: TRBV4-1
len: 15
d_gene: -
j_gene: TRBJ2-7
CDR3aa: CASSLTFDSSYEQYF
CDR3nt: TGCGCCAGCAGCCTTACCTTTGACAGCTCCTACGAGCAGTACTTC

abundance: -
v_gene: TRBV9
len: 13
d_gene: -
j_gene: TRBJ1-1
CDR3aa: CASSPLARTEAFF
CDR3nt: TGTGCCAGCAGCCCCCTCGCTCGGACTGAAGCTTTCTTT

abundance: -
v_gene: TRBV11-2
len: 13
d_gene: -
j_gene: TRBJ2-1
CDR3aa: CASSSELYNEQFF
CDR3nt: TGTGCCAGCAGCTCCGAACTATACAATGAGCAGTTCTTC

abundance: -
v_gene: TRBV19
len: 13
d_gene: -
j_gene: TRBJ2-7
CDR3aa: CASSTTSGNEQYF
CDR3nt: TGTGCCAGTAGTACGACTTCAGGGAACGAGCAGTACTTC

abundance: -
v_gene: TRBV5-1
len: 15
d_gene: -
j_gene: TRBJ2-1
CDR3aa: CASSLARLGDNEQFF
CDR3nt: TGCGCCAGCAGCTTGGCCCGGCTAGGGGACAATGAGCAGTTCTTC

abundance: few
v_gene: TRBV5-1
len: 17
d_gene: -
j_gene: TRBJ2-6
CDR3aa: CASGKGGGTSGANVLTF
CDR3nt: TGCGCCAGCGGCAAGGGAGGGGGGACCTCTGGGGCCAACGTCCTGACTTTC

abundance: -
v_gene: TRBV27
len: 14
d_gene: -
j_gene: TRBJ1-2
CDR3aa: CASSLAGAPYGYTF
CDR3nt: TGTGCCAGCAGTCTCGCAGGGGCACCCTATGGCTACACCTTC

abundance: -
v_gene: TRBV7-8
len: 14
d_gene: -
j_gene: TRBJ1-5
CDR3aa: CASSPLVVNQPQHF
CDR3nt: TGTGCCAGCAGCCCCCTCGTCGTCAATCAGCCCCAGCATTTT

abundance: -
v_gene: TRBV7-2
len: 16
d_gene: -
j_gene: TRBJ1-2
CDR3aa: CASSLDFARVSYGYTF
CDR3nt: TGTGCCAGCAGCTTAGATTTTGCCAGGGTCAGCTATGGCTACACCTTC

abundance: -
v_gene: TRBV15
len: 19
d_gene: TRBD2
j_gene: TRBJ2-1
CDR3aa: CATSRGGLAGAGAYNEQFF
CDR3nt: TGTGCCACCAGCAGAGGGGGACTAGCGGGCGCGGGGGCCTACAATGAGCAGTTCTTC

abundance: -
v_gene: TRBV6-6
len: 11
d_gene: -
j_gene: TRBJ2-5
CDR3aa: CASKVEVTQYF
CDR3nt: TGTGCCAGCAAGGTGGAGGTGACCCAGTACTTC

abundance: -
v_gene: TRBV10-3
len: 15
d_gene: TRBD1
j_gene: TRBJ1-1
CDR3aa: CAISESAGGNTEAFF
CDR3nt: TGTGCCATCAGTGAGTCGGCAGGGGGAAACACTGAAGCTTTCTTT

abundance: -
v_gene: TRBV9
len: 14
d_gene: TRBD2
j_gene: TRBJ2-7
CDR3aa: CASSVRDYSYEQYF
CDR3nt: TGTGCCAGCAGCGTACGGGACTACTCCTACGAGCAGTACTTC

abundance: -
v_gene: TRBV29-1
len: 14
d_gene: -
j_gene: TRBJ2-5
CDR3aa: CSALRGGQGETQYF
CDR3nt: TGCAGCGCCCTCAGGGGTGGGCAAGGAGAGACCCAGTACTTC

abundance: -
v_gene: TRBV7-2
len: 15
d_gene: -
j_gene: TRBJ2-7
CDR3aa: CASSIRPRGGGEQYF
CDR3nt: TGTGCCAGCAGCATCCGGCCGAGGGGGGGAGGCGAGCAGTACTTC

abundance: -
v_gene: TRBV19
len: 13
d_gene: -
j_gene: TRBJ2-5
CDR3aa: CASSIDIQETQYF
CDR3nt: TGTGCCAGTAGTATCGACATCCAAGAGACCCAGTACTTC

abundance: -
v_gene: TRBV28
len: 12
d_gene: -
j_gene: TRBJ1-5
CDR3aa: CASRSATGPQHF
CDR3nt: TGTGCCAGCAGATCAGCAACGGGGCCCCAGCATTTT

abundance: once
v_gene: TRBV7-9
len: 15
d_gene: -
j_gene: TRBJ1-4
CDR3aa: CSSSPSGARDEKLFF
CDR3nt: TGTTCCAGCAGCCCCTCAGGGGCTAGGGATGAAAAACTGTTTTTT

abundance: -
v_gene: TRBV5-6
len: 16
d_gene: -
j_gene: TRBJ2-1
CDR3aa: CASSPGRSARWDEQFF
CDR3nt: TGTGCCAGCAGCCCGGGAAGGAGCGCGCGGTGGGATGAGCAGTTCTTC

abundance: once
v_gene: TRBV4-3
len: 13
d_gene: -
j_gene: TRBJ2-7
CDR3aa: CASSPTVAYEQYF
CDR3nt: TGCGCCAGCAGCCCTACTGTCGCCTACGAGCAGTACTTC

abundance: few
v_gene: TRBV5-1
len: 16
d_gene: -
j_gene: TRBJ2-7
CDR3aa: CASSLGVSQTWDEQYF
CDR3nt: TGCGCCAGCAGCTTAGGGGTTTCACAGACTTGGGACGAGCAGTACTTC

abundance: -
v_gene: TRBV5-1
len: 17
d_gene: TRBD1
j_gene: TRBJ1-2
CDR3aa: CASSSWDSSSSNYGYTF
CDR3nt: TGCGCCAGCAGCTCGTGGGACAGTAGTAGTAGCAACTATGGCTACACCTTC

abundance: once
v_gene: TRBV11-1
len: 15
d_gene: TRBD2
j_gene: TRBJ2-7
CDR3aa: CASSLGLAGGYEQYF
CDR3nt: TGTGCCAGCAGCCTAGGACTAGCGGGAGGCTACGAGCAGTACTTC

abundance: -
v_gene: TRBV30
len: 12
d_gene: -
j_gene: TRBJ1-3
CDR3aa: CAWGQLGNTIYF
CDR3nt: TGTGCCTGGGGACAGTTGGGAAACACCATATATTTT

abundance: few
v_gene: TRBV10-3
len: 15
d_gene: TRBD1
j_gene: TRBJ2-7
CDR3aa: CAIRDGTGGVYEQYF
CDR3nt: TGTGCCATCAGGGATGGGACAGGGGGCGTCTACGAGCAGTACTTC

abundance: -
v_gene: TRBV5-4
len: 16
d_gene: -
j_gene: TRBJ2-1
CDR3aa: CASSFGAGQGDNEQFF
CDR3nt: TGTGCCAGCAGCTTTGGGGCGGGGCAGGGGGACAATGAGCAGTTCTTC

abundance: -
v_gene: TRBV29-1
len: 13
d_gene: -
j_gene: TRBJ1-1
CDR3aa: CSVGRTDFSEAFF
CDR3nt: TGCAGCGTTGGTCGGACAGATTTTTCCGAAGCTTTCTTT